These 29 T cell receptor beta chains came from one sample sequenced in a study of shared clonotypes between healthy human individuals. Measured with immunoSEQ multiplex PCR; TCRdb has only the in-frame clones, and not every one. The sample gives approximately 2,300,000 clones, 85% to 95% of which show up once; about 0.41% is in the top ten. The sequencing sample was made of naive CD4+ T cells from PBMCs. Specified subset: CD45RA+ positively selected. These receptors were taken from a man between 18 and 35 years old in good health. Some clones in this sample may be carry-over from other donors' samples.

This chain connects TRBV4-2 to TRBJ1-6; perhaps TRBD1 as D (6 bases). The CDR3 extends over 16 amino acids. Per the germline V gene, CDR1 is LGHNA and CDR2 is YNFKEQ. Trimming stripped 1 base from V and 7 bases from J, with 14 bases between. The CDR3 DNA reads as TGTGCCAGCAGCCAAGCGTCTAGGACAGCAAATTCACCCCTCCACTTT. This gives the protein CASSQASRTANSPLHF.

The table lists this clone with a few counts. The rearrangement joins TRBV28 to TRBJ1-5; D not certain. CDR1 MDHEN and CDR2 SYDVKM come from the germline V gene. The CDR3 covers 14 residues. V lost 2 bases and J lost 1, with 6 bases in between. CDR3 coding DNA: TGTGCCAGCAGTTTAATCCAGAGCAATCAGCCCCAGCATTTT. This codes for CASSLIQSNQPQHF.

V usage is TRBV10-3 and J usage is TRBJ1-1; the match to TRBD1 covers 8 bases. The germline V gene has CDR1 ENHRY and CDR2 SYGVKD. The junction had 7 bases not matched to a gene; V was cut back by 6 bases and J by 1 base. The CDR3 is 15 amino acids. CDR3 loop: CAISETGGRNTEAFF. DNA of the CDR3: TGTGCCATCAGCGAAACAGGGGGGCGGAACACTGAAGCTTTCTTT.

This clone was observed a handful of times. The V gene is TRBV27, the J gene TRBJ2-2; no clear D. Trimming took off 4 bases at V and 4 bases at J, with 13 bases between the two ends. The CDR3 is 15 amino acids. Germline lookup yields CDR1 MNHEY and CDR2 SMNVEV (reference sequence). CDR3 residues: CASSWLQSATGELFF. CDR3 in DNA: TGTGCCAGCAGTTGGTTACAGTCGGCCACCGGGGAGCTGTTTTTT.

This chain connects TRBV5-6 to TRBJ2-7; D tentatively fits TRBD1 or TRBD2 (5 bases each). Germline V CDR1 and CDR2: SGHDT, YYEEEE. V was shortened by 4 bases and J by 3 bases, with 11 bases between the two germline ends. The CDR3 is 13 amino acids. Here the CDR3 DNA reads TGTGCCAGCAGCCGGGACCGGGACTACGAGCAGTACTTC. It translates to CASSRDRDYEQYF.

The chain employs TRBV4-3 and TRBJ1-4, with TRBD1 matching 7 bases. Germline loops: CDR1 LGHNA, CDR2 YSLEER. The V gene end was trimmed by 4 bases and the J gene end by 2 bases; junction bases not matched to a gene: 4. This CDR3 has 15 residues. Here the CDR3 DNA reads TGCGCCAGCAGCCGGGAGACAGGGACTAATGAAAAACTGTTTTTT. Encoded protein: CASSRETGTNEKLFF.

This clone appeared once. The CDR3 here is CASRGGAGELFF. The CDR3 bases are TGTGCCAGCAGGGGGGGAGCCGGGGAGCTGTTTTTT. The chain carries TRBV9 and TRBJ2-2; D possibly corresponds to TRBD2 (6 bases). The CDR3 is 12 amino acids. The V end was cut by 5 bases, the J end by 6 bases, with 8 bases between. The germline V gene has CDR1 SGDLS and CDR2 YYNGEE. Looking up the rest from reference TRBV9 and TRBJ2-2 gives the full variable domain: DSGVTQTPKHLITATGQRVTLRCSPRSGDLSVYWYQQSLDQGLQFLIQYYNGEERAKGNILERFSAQQFPDLHSELNLSSLELGDSALYFCASRGGAGELFFGEGSRLTVL.

The chain couples TRBV5-1 to TRBJ1-4; no definite D call. Trimming pared 4 bases from V and 4 bases from J, leaving 11 bases between. CDR1 and CDR2 from the germline V gene are SGHRS and YFSETQ. The CDR3 length is 14 residues. CDR3 bases: TGCGCCAGCAGCCCTGGGCAGAATAATGAAAAACTGTTTTTT. This translates into CASSPGQNNEKLFF.

This clone has only one observation. This rearrangement joins TRBV5-1 to TRBJ2-1; either TRBD1 or TRBD2 may supply D (6 bases each). V was clipped by 6 bases and J by 10 bases, with 17 bases between them. Germline CDR1 is SGHRS and CDR2 is YFSETQ. The CDR3 runs 13 residues. The CDR3 sequence: CASNGGPGEEQFF. DNA of the CDR3: TGCGCCAGCAACGGGGGACCAGGGGAGGAGCAGTTCTTC.

CDR3 in amino acids: CASSPEPTSRYGYTF. Here the CDR3 DNA reads TGTGCCAGCTCCCCAGAACCGACTAGTCGGTATGGCTACACCTTC. The chain is built from TRBV18 and TRBJ1-2, with D unresolved. CDR3 size: 15 residues. Germline V gene lookup returns CDR1 KGHSH and CDR2 LQKENI. V was trimmed by 6 bases and J by 5 bases, leaving 19 bases between them.

The chain employs TRBV30 and TRBJ2-3; 11 bases match TRBD2. Losses at the gene ends were 3 bases for V and 0 bases for J; bases not matched to a gene: 2. Germline lookup yields CDR1 GTSNPN and CDR2 SVGIG (reference sequence). The CDR3 spans 15 residues. The CDR3 is CAWSGLAGSTDTQYF. The CDR3 DNA sequence: TGTGCCTGGAGCGGACTAGCGGGCAGCACAGATACGCAGTATTTT.

The chain is built from TRBV4-3 and TRBJ1-2; 8 nucleotides line up with TRBD1. The ends lost 4 bases at V and 4 bases at J; junction bases unmatched: 2. Germline V lookup: CDR1 LGHNA, CDR2 YSLEER. The CDR3 runs to 13 residues. As DNA, the CDR3 is TGCGCCAGCAGCCGAGGACAGGGCTATGGCTACACCTTC. Translation gives CASSRGQGYGYTF.

V usage is TRBV11-2 and J usage is TRBJ1-1; D call uncertain. There are 10 residues in the CDR3. V was clipped by 4 bases and J by 8 bases, with 5 bases between them. Germline CDR1 and CDR2: SGHAT and FQNNGV. The CDR3, as DNA: TGTGCCAGCAGCTATGTGGAAGCTTTCTTT. It is translated as CASSYVEAFF.

Remarks on this clone: The germline gene is not matched at one end of the junction; a read error may be the cause. The genes are TRBV2 and TRBJ2-1, with TRBD2 identical over 12 bases. Germline V gene lookup returns CDR1 SNHLY and CDR2 FYNNEI. The CDR3 has 17 residues. The CDR3 nucleotides read TGTGCCAGCACTGAACCCCGAGCTAGCGGGAGGGGCAATGAGCAGTTCTTC. It yields the protein CASTEPRASGRGNEQFF.

A word on this clone: This sample includes further DNA sequences coding for the same CDR3. V is TRBV7-2 and J is TRBJ2-5; D gene uncertain. Per germline, CDR1 SGHTA and CDR2 FQGNSA. The V and J ends lost 0 bases and 5 bases respectively, with 4 bases between them. The CDR3 contains 12 residues. The DNA for the CDR3 is TGTGCCAGCAGCTTAGCCAGGGAGACCCAGTACTTC. Its translation: CASSLARETQYF.

The chain recombines TRBV19 with TRBJ1-1; TRBD1 aligns across 7 bases. The CDR3 covers 15 residues. Trimming at V came to 5 bases and at J to 1 base, leaving 7 bases not matched to a gene. Germline-derived CDR1 and CDR2 are LNHDA and SQIVND (reference sequence). CDR3 residues: CASSARQGRNTEAFF. In DNA form, the CDR3 reads TGTGCCAGTAGTGCGAGACAGGGTAGGAACACTGAAGCTTTCTTT.

This chain uses TRBV28 with TRBJ2-2; no firm D call. Germline V gene lookup returns CDR1 MDHEN and CDR2 SYDVKM. The CDR3 is 14 amino acids. Trimming stripped 2 bases from V and 2 bases from J, with 6 bases between. CDR3 bases: TGTGCCAGCAGTTTAGTCCTCAACACCGGGGAGCTGTTTTTT. Its protein product is CASSLVLNTGELFF.

The rearrangement links TRBV10-2 to TRBJ2-7; TRBD2 might be the D (5 bases). The CDR3 extends over 12 amino acids. CDR1 WSHSY and CDR2 SAAADI come from the germline V gene. Trimming cost V 4 bases and J 2 bases, with 6 bases left between them. As DNA, the CDR3 is TGCGCCAGCAGTGCCGGGGCCTACGAGCAGTACTTC. Protein: CASSAGAYEQYF.

The chain couples TRBV5-1 to TRBJ2-2, with D unclear. Between the trimmed V and J ends, which lost 2 bases and 5 bases, there was a span of 7 bases. Germline V gives CDR1 SGHRS, CDR2 YFSETQ. The CDR3 extends over 13 amino acids. The CDR3 loop reads CASSFSWTGELFF. The CDR3, as DNA: TGCGCCAGCAGCTTTAGCTGGACCGGGGAGCTGTTTTTT.

Written as DNA, the CDR3 is TGTGCCAGCAAGCTCTACGGGACAGGGAATAACTATGGCTACACCTTC. This codes for CASKLYGTGNNYGYTF. This chain links TRBV28 with TRBJ1-2; TRBD1 matches 9 bases. The CDR3 has 16 amino acids. Germline CDR1 and CDR2: MDHEN and SYDVKM. V dropped 7 bases and J dropped 1; count of bases not matched to a gene: 10.

The DNA of the CDR3 is TGTGCCAGTAGTCCGAGGGGTCTTCAGCCCCAGCATTTT. Translation gives CASSPRGLQPQHF. This chain connects TRBV19 to TRBJ1-5; the D gene is possibly TRBD1 (5 bases). The CDR3 is 13 residues long. Trimming stripped 5 bases from V and 6 bases from J, with 11 bases between. In germline, CDR1 is LNHDA, CDR2 SQIVND (reference sequence).

This chain uses TRBV7-2 with TRBJ2-7; TRBD2 matches 13 bases. The V and J ends lost 3 bases and 4 bases, in that order; junction bases with no gene match: 3. Germline V gene lookup returns CDR1 SGHTA and CDR2 FQGNSA. CDR3 length equals 15 residues. In DNA form, the CDR3 reads TGTGCCAGCAGCTTTACTAGCGGGAGGGGTTACGAGCAGTACTTC. Its protein is CASSFTSGRGYEQYF.

The V call is TRBV7-3, the J call TRBJ2-2, with D maybe TRBD2 (5 bases). CDR1 and CDR2 (germline): SGHTA, FQGTGA. V lost 4 bases, J lost 1 base, and 16 bases lay in between. CDR3 size: 17 residues. The chain's CDR3 is CASSSLIFGGNTGELFF. The CDR3 bases are TGTGCCAGCAGCTCCCTTATTTTCGGAGGGAACACCGGGGAGCTGTTTTTT.

The rearrangement joins TRBV6-5 to TRBJ2-3; 8 positions agree with TRBD2. V was pared by 10 bases and J by 4 bases, with 4 bases of the junction left unmatched. This CDR3 spans 12 amino acids. Germline CDR1 and CDR2: MNHEY and SVGAGI. The CDR3 coding sequence is TGTGCCACACAGCGGGAGTCAGATACGCAGTATTTT. It yields the protein CATQRESDTQYF.

The chain couples TRBV6-5 to TRBJ2-7; 11 bases agree with TRBD2. From germline, CDR1 is MNHEY and CDR2 SVGAGI. CDR3 length: 15 amino acids. The junction had 8 bases not matched to a gene; V was cut back by 5 bases and J by 5 bases. CDR3 nucleotides: TGTGCCAGCAGTCTCACTAGCGGGAGAACCCACGAGCAGTACTTC. This gives the protein CASSLTSGRTHEQYF.

This clone occurred once. V usage is TRBV9 and J usage is TRBJ2-3; no clear D gene. V dropped 0 bases and J dropped 0 bases, with 11 bases sitting between them. The CDR3 covers 16 residues. Looked up from germline, CDR1 is SGDLS and CDR2 is YYNGEE. The CDR3 is CASSVDLGRSTDTQYF. The CDR3 DNA reads TGTGCCAGCAGCGTAGATTTAGGTCGGAGCACAGATACGCAGTATTTT.

The chain has TRBV28 and TRBJ2-7; 12 bases match TRBD2. Germline lookup yields CDR1 MDHEN and CDR2 SYDVKM. The CDR3 consists of 14 residues. With 7 bases clipped from V and 6 bases from J, the junction kept 7 bases outside the gene matches. The CDR3 DNA reads as TGTGCCAGCAAGCGACTAGCGGGAGTGTTCGAGCAGTACTTC. This gives the protein CASKRLAGVFEQYF. The whole variable domain, filled in from reference TRBV28 and TRBJ2-7, reads DVKVTQSSRYLVKRTGEKVFLECVQDMDHENMFWYRQDPGLGLRLIYFSYDVKMKEKGDIPEGYSVSREKKERFSLILESASTNQTSMYLCASKRLAGVFEQYFGPGTRLTVT.

This chain joins TRBV6-5 and TRBJ1-2; D gene ambiguous. This CDR3 is built from 13 residues. The germline V gene encodes CDR1 MNHEY and CDR2 SVGAGI. V gave up 2 bases and J gave up 4 bases, with 8 bases separating them. CDR3 region: CASSYEGSYGYTF. As DNA, the CDR3 is TGTGCCAGCAGTTACGAGGGTTCCTATGGCTACACCTTC.

J is TRBJ2-6 and V is TRBV28; no definite D call. Germline values: CDR1 MDHEN, CDR2 SYDVKM. Trimming pared 0 bases from V and 3 bases from J, leaving 3 bases between. This CDR3 comprises 14 residues. CDR3 loop: CASSLWGGANVLTF. Written as DNA, the CDR3 is TGTGCCAGCAGTTTATGGGGTGGGGCCAACGTCCTGACTTTC.